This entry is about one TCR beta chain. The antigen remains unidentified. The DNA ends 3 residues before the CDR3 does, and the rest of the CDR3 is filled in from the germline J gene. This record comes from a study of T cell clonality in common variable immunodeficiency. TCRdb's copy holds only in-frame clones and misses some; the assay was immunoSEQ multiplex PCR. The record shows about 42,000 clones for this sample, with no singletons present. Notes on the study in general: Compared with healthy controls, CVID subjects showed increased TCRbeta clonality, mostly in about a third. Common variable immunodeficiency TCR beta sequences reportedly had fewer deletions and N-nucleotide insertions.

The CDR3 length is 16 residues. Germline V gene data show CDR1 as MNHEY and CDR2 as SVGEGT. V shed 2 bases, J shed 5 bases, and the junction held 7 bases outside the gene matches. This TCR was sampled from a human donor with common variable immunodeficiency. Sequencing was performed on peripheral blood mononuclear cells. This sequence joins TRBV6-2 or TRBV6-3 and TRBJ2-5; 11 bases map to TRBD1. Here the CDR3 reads CASSYADRGRTETQYF. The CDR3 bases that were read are TGTGCCAGCAGTTACGCGGACAGGGGGCGCACGGAGACC.